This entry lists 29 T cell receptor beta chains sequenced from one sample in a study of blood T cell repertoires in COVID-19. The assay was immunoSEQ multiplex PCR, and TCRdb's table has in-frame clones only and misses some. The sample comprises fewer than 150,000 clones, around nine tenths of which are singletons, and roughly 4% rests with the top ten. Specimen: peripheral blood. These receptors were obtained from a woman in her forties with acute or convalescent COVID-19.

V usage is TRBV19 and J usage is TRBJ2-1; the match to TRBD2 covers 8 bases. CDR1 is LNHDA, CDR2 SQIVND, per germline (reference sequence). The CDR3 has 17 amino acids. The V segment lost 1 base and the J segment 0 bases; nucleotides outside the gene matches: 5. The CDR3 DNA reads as TGTGCCAGTAGTATAGTGCCAGCGGGAGACTCCTACAATGAGCAGTTCTTC. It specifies CASSIVPAGDSYNEQFF.

The CDR3 region has the DNA TGTGCCAGCAGTTATTCTCGCTCCTACGAGCAGTACTTC. Its translation is CASSYSRSYEQYF. The V gene is TRBV27, the J gene TRBJ2-7, with no clear D. V dropped 4 bases and J dropped 0 bases, with 7 bases sitting between them. The germline V gene has CDR1 MNHEY and CDR2 SMNVEV (reference sequence). The CDR3 has 13 amino acids.

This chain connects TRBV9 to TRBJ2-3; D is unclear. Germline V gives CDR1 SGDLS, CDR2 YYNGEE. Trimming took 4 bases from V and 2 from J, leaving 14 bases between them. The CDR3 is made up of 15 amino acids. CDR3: CASSPDISYTDTQYF. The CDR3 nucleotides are TGTGCCAGCAGCCCCGACATCTCCTACACAGATACGCAGTATTTT.

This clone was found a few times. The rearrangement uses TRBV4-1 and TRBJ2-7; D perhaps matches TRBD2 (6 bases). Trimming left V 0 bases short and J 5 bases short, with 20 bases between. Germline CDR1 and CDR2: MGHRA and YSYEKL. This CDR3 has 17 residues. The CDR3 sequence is CASSQDEQDPGGDEQYF. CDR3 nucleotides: TGCGCCAGCAGCCAAGATGAGCAGGACCCCGGGGGTGACGAGCAGTACTTC.

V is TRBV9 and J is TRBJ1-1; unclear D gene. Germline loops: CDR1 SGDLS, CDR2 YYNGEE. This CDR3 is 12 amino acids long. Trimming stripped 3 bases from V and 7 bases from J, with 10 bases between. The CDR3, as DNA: TGTGCCAGCAGCGAAAACGGCGGTGAAGCTTTCTTT. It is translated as CASSENGGEAFF. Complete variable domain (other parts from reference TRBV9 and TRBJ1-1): DSGVTQTPKHLITATGQRVTLRCSPRSGDLSVYWYQQSLDQGLQFLIQYYNGEERAKGNILERFSAQQFPDLHSELNLSSLELGDSALYFCASSENGGEAFFGQGTRLTVV.

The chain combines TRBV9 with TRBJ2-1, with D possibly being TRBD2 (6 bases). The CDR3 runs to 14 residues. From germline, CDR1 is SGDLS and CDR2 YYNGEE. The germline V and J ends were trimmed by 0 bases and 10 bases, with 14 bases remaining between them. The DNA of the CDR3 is TGTGCCAGCAGCGTAGGGGAACTAGCCACCGAGCAGTTCTTC. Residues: CASSVGELATEQFF. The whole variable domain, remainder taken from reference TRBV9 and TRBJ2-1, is DSGVTQTPKHLITATGQRVTLRCSPRSGDLSVYWYQQSLDQGLQFLIQYYNGEERAKGNILERFSAQQFPDLHSELNLSSLELGDSALYFCASSVGELATEQFFGPGTRLTVL.

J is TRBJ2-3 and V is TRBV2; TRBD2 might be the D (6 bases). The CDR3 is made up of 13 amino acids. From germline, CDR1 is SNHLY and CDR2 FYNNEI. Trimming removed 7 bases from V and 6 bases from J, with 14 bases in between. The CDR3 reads CASNHGAGDTQYF. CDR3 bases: TGTGCCAGCAATCATGGGGCGGGGGATACGCAGTATTTT. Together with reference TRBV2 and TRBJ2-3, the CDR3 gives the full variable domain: EPEVTQTPSHQVTQMGQEVILRCVPISNHLYFYWYRQILGQKVEFLVSFYNNEISEKSEIFDDQFSVERPDGSNFTLKIRSTKLEDSAMYFCASNHGAGDTQYFGPGTRLTVL.

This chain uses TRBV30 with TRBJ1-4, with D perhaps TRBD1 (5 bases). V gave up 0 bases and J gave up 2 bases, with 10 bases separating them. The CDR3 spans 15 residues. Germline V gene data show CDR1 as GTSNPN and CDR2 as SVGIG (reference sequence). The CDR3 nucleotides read TGTGCCTGGAGTGTCCCCAGGGCCACTAATGAAAAACTGTTTTTT. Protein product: CAWSVPRATNEKLFF.

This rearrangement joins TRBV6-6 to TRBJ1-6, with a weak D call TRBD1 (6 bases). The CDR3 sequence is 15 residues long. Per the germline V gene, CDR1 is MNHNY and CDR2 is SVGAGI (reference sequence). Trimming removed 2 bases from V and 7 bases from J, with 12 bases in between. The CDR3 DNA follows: TGTGCCAGCAGTTACCCGGAGCAGGGGAATTCACCCCTCCACTTT. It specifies CASSYPEQGNSPLHF.

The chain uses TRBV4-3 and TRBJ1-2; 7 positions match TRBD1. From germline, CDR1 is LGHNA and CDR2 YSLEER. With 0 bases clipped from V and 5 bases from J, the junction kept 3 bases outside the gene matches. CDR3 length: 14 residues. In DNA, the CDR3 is TGCGCCAGCAGCCAAGACAGGGGGTGGTATGGCTACACCTTC. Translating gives CASSQDRGWYGYTF.

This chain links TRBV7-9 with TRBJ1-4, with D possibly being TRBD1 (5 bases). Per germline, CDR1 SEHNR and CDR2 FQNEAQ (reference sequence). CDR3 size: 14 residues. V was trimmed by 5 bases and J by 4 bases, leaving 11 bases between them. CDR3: CASSLGHSNEKLFF. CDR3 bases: TGTGCCAGCAGCCTTGGACATAGTAATGAAAAACTGTTTTTT.

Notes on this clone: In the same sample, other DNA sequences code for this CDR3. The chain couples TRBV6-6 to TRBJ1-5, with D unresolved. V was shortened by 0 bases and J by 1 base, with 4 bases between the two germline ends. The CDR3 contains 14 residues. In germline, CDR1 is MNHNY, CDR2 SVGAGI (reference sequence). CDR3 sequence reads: CASSYSESNQPQHF. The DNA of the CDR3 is TGTGCCAGCAGTTACTCTGAGAGCAATCAGCCCCAGCATTTT.

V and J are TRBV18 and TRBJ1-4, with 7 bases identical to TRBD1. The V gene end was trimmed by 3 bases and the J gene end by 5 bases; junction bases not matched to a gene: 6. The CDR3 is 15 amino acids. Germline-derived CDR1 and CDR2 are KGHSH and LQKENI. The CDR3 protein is CASSPDRAPNEKLFF. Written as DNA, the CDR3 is TGTGCCAGCTCACCCGACAGGGCCCCCAATGAAAAACTGTTTTTT.

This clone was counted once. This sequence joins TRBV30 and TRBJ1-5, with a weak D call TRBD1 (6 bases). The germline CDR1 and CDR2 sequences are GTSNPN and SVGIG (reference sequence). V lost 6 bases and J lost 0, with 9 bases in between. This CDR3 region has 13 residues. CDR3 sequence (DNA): TGTGCCTGCCAGGGGACTAGCAATCAGCCCCAGCATTTT. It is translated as CACQGTSNQPQHF.

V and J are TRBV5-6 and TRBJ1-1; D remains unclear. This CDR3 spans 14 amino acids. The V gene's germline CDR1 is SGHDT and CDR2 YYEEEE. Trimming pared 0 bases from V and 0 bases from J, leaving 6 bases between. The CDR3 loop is CASSLGVVNTEAFF. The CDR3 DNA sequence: TGTGCCAGCAGCTTGGGCGTAGTGAACACTGAAGCTTTCTTT.

CDR3 sequence: CASSYSAGDTDTQYF. The DNA of the CDR3 is TGTGCCAGCAGTTACTCGGCGGGGGACACAGATACGCAGTATTTT. The rearrangement joins TRBV6-5 to TRBJ2-3; 7 bases agree with TRBD2. The CDR3 length is 15 residues. Germline trimming cut 0 bases from V and 2 bases from J; bases unmatched to any gene: 2. Germline values: CDR1 MNHEY, CDR2 SVGAGI.

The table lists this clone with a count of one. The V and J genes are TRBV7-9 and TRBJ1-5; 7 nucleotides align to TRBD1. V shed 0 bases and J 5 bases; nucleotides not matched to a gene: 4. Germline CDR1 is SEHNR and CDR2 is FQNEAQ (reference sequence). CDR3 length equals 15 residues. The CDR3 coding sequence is TGTGCCAGCAGCTTAGCCCAGGGGGTGCATCAGCCCCAGCATTTT. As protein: CASSLAQGVHQPQHF.

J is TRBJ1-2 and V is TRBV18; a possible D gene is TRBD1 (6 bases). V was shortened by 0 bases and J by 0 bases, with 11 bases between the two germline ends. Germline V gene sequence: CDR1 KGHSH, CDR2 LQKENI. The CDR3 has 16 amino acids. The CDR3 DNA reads TGTGCCAGCTCACCACCTCAGGGGAGAGCTAACTATGGCTACACCTTC. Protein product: CASSPPQGRANYGYTF. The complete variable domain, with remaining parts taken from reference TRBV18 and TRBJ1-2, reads NAGVMQNPRHLVRRRGQEARLRCSPMKGHSHVYWYRQLPEEGLKFMVYLQKENIIDESGMPKERFSAEFPKEGPSILRIQQVVRGDSAAYFCASSPPQGRANYGYTFGSGTRLTVV.

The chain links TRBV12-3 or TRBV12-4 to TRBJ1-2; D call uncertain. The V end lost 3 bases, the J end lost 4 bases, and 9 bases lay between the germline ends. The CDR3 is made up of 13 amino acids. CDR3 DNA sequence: TGTGCCAGCAGTTTTGGCGGGTTCTATGGCTACACCTTC. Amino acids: CASSFGGFYGYTF.

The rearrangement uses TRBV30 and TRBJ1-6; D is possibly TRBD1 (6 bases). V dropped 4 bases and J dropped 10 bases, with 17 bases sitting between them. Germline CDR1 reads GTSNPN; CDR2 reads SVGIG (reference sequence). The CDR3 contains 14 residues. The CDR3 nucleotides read TGTGCCTGGACCTCGCTGGCCAGGGGATCACCCCTCCACTTT. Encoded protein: CAWTSLARGSPLHF.

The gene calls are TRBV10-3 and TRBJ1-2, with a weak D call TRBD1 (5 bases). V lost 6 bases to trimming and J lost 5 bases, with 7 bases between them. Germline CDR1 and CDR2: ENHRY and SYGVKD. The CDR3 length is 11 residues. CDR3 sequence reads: CAISQGYGYTF. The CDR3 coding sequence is TGTGCCATCAGCCAGGGTTATGGCTACACCTTC.

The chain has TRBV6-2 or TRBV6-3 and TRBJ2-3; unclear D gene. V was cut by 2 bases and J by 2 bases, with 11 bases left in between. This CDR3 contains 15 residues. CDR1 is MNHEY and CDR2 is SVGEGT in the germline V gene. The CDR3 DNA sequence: TGTGCCAGCAGTTACGCAGGCTTTAACACAGATACGCAGTATTTT. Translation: CASSYAGFNTDTQYF.

CDR3 protein: CASTHGANVLTF. For the CDR3, the DNA is TGTGCCAGCACCCATGGGGCCAACGTCCTGACTTTC. The chain links TRBV7-2 to TRBJ2-6; no clear D gene. Germline assignment: CDR1 SGHTA and CDR2 FQGNSA. The CDR3 is 12 amino acids. V was cut by 7 bases and J by 3 bases, with 4 bases left in between. Filled out from reference TRBV7-2 and TRBJ2-6, the complete variable domain reads GAGVSQSPSNKVTEKGKDVELRCDPISGHTALYWYRQSLGQGLEFLIYFQGNSAPDKSGLPSDRFSAERTGGSVSTLTIQRTQQEDSAVYLCASTHGANVLTFGAGSRLTVL.

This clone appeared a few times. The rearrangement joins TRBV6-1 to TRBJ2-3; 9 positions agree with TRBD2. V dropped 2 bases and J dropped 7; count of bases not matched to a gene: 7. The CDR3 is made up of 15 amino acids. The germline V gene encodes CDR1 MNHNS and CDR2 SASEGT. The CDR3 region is CASSERVAGAYTQYF. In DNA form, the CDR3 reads TGTGCCAGCAGTGAACGGGTAGCGGGGGCCTATACGCAGTATTTT.

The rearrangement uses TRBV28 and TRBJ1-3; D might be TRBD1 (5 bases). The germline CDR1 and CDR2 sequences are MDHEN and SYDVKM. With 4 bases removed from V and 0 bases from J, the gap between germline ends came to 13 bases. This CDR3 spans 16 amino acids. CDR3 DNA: TGTGCCAGCAGTTCACGTATGGACACCTCTGGAAACACCATATATTTT. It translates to CASSSRMDTSGNTIYF.

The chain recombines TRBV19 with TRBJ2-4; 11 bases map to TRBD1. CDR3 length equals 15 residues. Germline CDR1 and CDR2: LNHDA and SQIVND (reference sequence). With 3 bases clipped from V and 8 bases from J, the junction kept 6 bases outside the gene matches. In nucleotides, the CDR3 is TGTGCCAGTAGTATTGGGGACAGGGGGACGGACATTCAGTACTTC. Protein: CASSIGDRGTDIQYF.

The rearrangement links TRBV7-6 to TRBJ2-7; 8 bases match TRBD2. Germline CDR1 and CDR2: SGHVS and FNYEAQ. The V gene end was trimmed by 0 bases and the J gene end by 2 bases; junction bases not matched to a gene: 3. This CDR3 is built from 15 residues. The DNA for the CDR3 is TGTGCCAGCAGCTTAGCTGGCGGGGGGACCTACGAGCAGTACTTC. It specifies CASSLAGGGTYEQYF.

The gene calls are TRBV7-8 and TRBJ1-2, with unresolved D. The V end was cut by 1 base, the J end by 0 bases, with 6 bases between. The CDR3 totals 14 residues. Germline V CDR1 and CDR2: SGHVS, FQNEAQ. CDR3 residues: CASSLVAANYGYTF. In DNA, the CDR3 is TGTGCCAGCAGCTTAGTAGCGGCTAACTATGGCTACACCTTC. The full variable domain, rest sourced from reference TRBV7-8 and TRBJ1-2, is GAGVSQSPRYKVAKRGQDVALRCDPISGHVSLFWYQQALGQGPEFLTYFQNEAQLDKSGLPSDRFFAERPEGSVSTLKIQRTQQEDSAVYLCASSLVAANYGYTFGSGTRLTVV.

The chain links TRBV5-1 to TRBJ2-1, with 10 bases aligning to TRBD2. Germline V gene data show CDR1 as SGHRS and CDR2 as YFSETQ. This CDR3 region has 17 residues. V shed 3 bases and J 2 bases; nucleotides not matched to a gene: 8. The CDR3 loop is CASSYLAGAPPYNEQFF. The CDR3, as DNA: TGCGCCAGCAGCTACCTAGCGGGGGCCCCTCCCTACAATGAGCAGTTCTTC.